These 17 T cell receptor beta chains share one sample of origin, sequenced in a study of CD8 T cells in ankylosing spondylitis. The study, taken as a whole, reports: There was a TCR beta motif, made of several highly homologous variants, that appeared characteristic of ankylosing spondylitis blood.

For these TCRs, the target antigens are not known. TCRdb used MiXCR to reprocess the 5' RACE reads, holding one entry per CDR3 protein. This table has approximately 540,000 distinct CDR3 sequences, about 12% appearing once. The material sequenced was blood, either unsorted or a sorted T cell fraction (not recorded which). All receptors come from a male donor with ankylosing spondylitis.

This clonotype was detected many times. The rearrangement joins TRBV5-6 to TRBJ2-3; D possibly corresponds to TRBD1 (6 bases). V was pared by 2 bases and J by 2 bases, with 12 bases between. CDR3 size: 15 residues. Germline assignment: CDR1 SGHDT and CDR2 YYEEEE. CDR3 sequence: CASSLRGIDTDTQYF. The CDR3 bases are TGTGCCAGCAGCTTAAGGGGGATTGACACAGATACGCAGTATTTT.

There are many counts of this clonotype. J is TRBJ2-7 and V is TRBV30; unclear D gene. Trimming took 3 bases from V and 9 from J, leaving 18 bases between them. Germline CDR1 GTSNPN, CDR2 SVGIG (reference sequence). The CDR3 extends over 13 amino acids. The CDR3 region has the DNA TGTGCCTGGAGCTCGCAGTCAACCCCCGGGCAGTACGTC. It is translated as CAWSSQSTPGQYV.

CDR3 region: CASSWEGGPSYEQYV. DNA for the CDR3: TGCGCCAGCAGCTGGGAAGGTGGGCCCTCCTACGAGCAGTACGTC. The gene calls are TRBV5-1 and TRBJ2-7, with unresolved D. The CDR3 has 15 amino acids. The V and J ends lost 3 bases and 0 bases respectively, with 13 bases between them. In germline, CDR1 is SGHRS, CDR2 YFSETQ.

The sample holds a few counts of this clonotype. The rearrangement joins TRBV5-1 to TRBJ1-1, with unresolved D. The CDR3 consists of 12 residues. V was clipped by 5 bases and J by 1 base, with 6 bases between them. Germline values: CDR1 SGHRS, CDR2 YFSETQ. The CDR3 nucleotides are TGCGCCAGCAGACAGAGGAACACTGAAGCTTTCTTT. This encodes CASRQRNTEAFF.

This chain uses TRBV7-6 with TRBJ2-6; TRBD1 aligns across 9 bases. This CDR3 comprises 17 residues. The trim removed 3 bases at V and 0 bases at J, leaving 3 bases unmatched. Germline V gene lookup returns CDR1 SGHVS and CDR2 FNYEAQ. Here the CDR3 reads CASSLLQGASGANVLTF. CDR3 bases: TGTGCCAGCAGCTTGTTACAGGGGGCCTCTGGGGCCAACGTCCTGACTTTC.

This clonotype has just a few counts. The V call is TRBV7-7, the J call TRBJ2-5, with D perhaps TRBD2 (7 bases). The germline CDR1 and CDR2 sequences are SSHAT and FNYEAQ (reference sequence). V was cut by 5 bases and J by 4 bases, with 17 bases left in between. This CDR3 is built from 15 residues. The CDR3 spells CASSLGGGSPETQYF. The CDR3 nucleotides are TGTGCCAGCAGCCTTGGGGGCGGGAGCCCAGAGACCCAGTACTTC.

The sample holds many counts of this clonotype. The V gene is TRBV7-9, the J gene TRBJ2-5; D remains unclear. Trimming stripped 4 bases from V and 5 bases from J, with 8 bases between. The CDR3 consists of 12 residues. Germline-derived CDR1 and CDR2 are SEHNR and FQNEAQ (reference sequence). The CDR3 sequence is CASSSPSETQYF. As DNA, the CDR3 is TGTGCCAGCAGCTCCCCGTCGGAGACCCAGTACTTC.

The V and J genes are TRBV7-2 and TRBJ2-1; TRBD2 matches at 14 bases. CDR3 size: 16 residues. Per the germline V gene, CDR1 is SGHTA and CDR2 is FQGNSA. V dropped 4 bases and J dropped 10; count of bases not matched to a gene: 9. The CDR3 sequence is CASSSPGLAGAREQFF. DNA for the CDR3: TGTGCCAGCAGCTCACCGGGACTAGCGGGAGCCAGGGAGCAGTTCTTC.

A few counts support this clonotype. The chain uses TRBV29-1 and TRBJ1-1; weak D call: TRBD1 (5 bases). This CDR3 comprises 14 residues. The germline V gene encodes CDR1 SQVTM and CDR2 ANQGSEA. V was pared by 4 bases and J by 0 bases, with 12 bases between. As DNA, the CDR3 is TGCAGCGTTGCTGTGGGGGAAATGAACACTGAAGCTTTCTTT. It translates to CSVAVGEMNTEAFF. Looking up the rest from reference TRBV29-1 and TRBJ1-1 gives the full variable domain: SAVISQKPSRDICQRGTSLTIQCQVDSQVTMMFWYRQQPGQSLTLIATANQGSEATYESGFVIDKFPISRPNLTFSTLTVSNMSPEDSSIYLCSVAVGEMNTEAFFGQGTRLTVV.

There are many counts of this clonotype. The chain recombines TRBV28 with TRBJ2-7; D gene uncertain. The V end lost 4 bases, the J end lost 2 bases, and 6 bases lay between the germline ends. Germline loops: CDR1 MDHEN, CDR2 SYDVKM. The CDR3 spans 12 residues. CDR3 protein: CASSSWAYEQYV. CDR3 coding DNA: TGTGCCAGCAGTTCTTGGGCCTACGAGCAGTACGTC.

This clonotype was counted between two and nine times. J is TRBJ2-1 and V is TRBV7-9; weak D call: TRBD2 (6 bases). Germline CDR1 SEHNR, CDR2 FQNEAQ (reference sequence). The CDR3 loop spans 15 amino acids. Deletions cut 0 bases from V and 7 bases from J, with 13 bases between. CDR3 coding DNA: TGTGCCAGCAGCTTAGCGGCGGGAAGTCGGAATGAGCAGTTCTTC. Amino acid sequence: CASSLAAGSRNEQFF. Combining the CDR3 with reference TRBV7-9 and TRBJ2-1 gives the whole variable domain DTGVSQNPRHKITKRGQNVTFRCDPISEHNRLYWYRQTLGQGPEFLTYFQNEAQLEKSRLLSDRFSAERPKGSFSTLEIQRTEQGDSAMYLCASSLAAGSRNEQFFGPGTRLTVL.

The gene calls are TRBV4-2 and TRBJ2-1, with 11 bases lining up with TRBD2. CDR1 is LGHNA and CDR2 is YNFKEQ in the germline V gene. Trimming took 1 base from V and 0 from J; bases not matched to a gene: 14. This CDR3 contains 21 residues. The CDR3 loop reads CASSQALGLADPGSSYNEQFF. The CDR3 DNA is TGTGCCAGCAGCCAAGCCCTGGGACTAGCGGACCCGGGGAGCTCCTACAATGAGCAGTTCTTC.

The chain recombines TRBV5-1 with TRBJ2-5, with a weak D call TRBD2 (5 bases). This CDR3 is built from 17 residues. Per germline, CDR1 SGHRS and CDR2 YFSETQ. V lost 2 bases and J 2 bases, leaving 19 bases between the germline ends. CDR3 coding DNA: TGCGCCAGCAGCTTAGCGGCTAGCTTTCCCCTGCAAGAGACCCAGTACTTC. As protein: CASSLAASFPLQETQYF.

The chain combines TRBV29-1 with TRBJ2-2; tentatively, D is TRBD2 (7 bases). Germline CDR1 SQVTM, CDR2 ANQGSEA. The V end lost 8 bases, the J end lost 3 bases, and 16 bases lay between the germline ends. CDR3 length equals 14 residues. The CDR3, as DNA: TGCAGCTCGAAAGGAGGGGGGGACACCGGGGAGCTGTTTTTT. Translating it yields CSSKGGGDTGELFF.

This clonotype was found a few times. CDR3 bases: TGCAGTGCTAGAGCCGGGGAGGGAGAAGAGACCCAGTACTTC. Its protein is CSARAGEGEETQYF. J is TRBJ2-5 and V is TRBV20-1; 7 bases agree with TRBD2. The junction had 5 bases not matched to a gene; V was cut back by 1 base and J by 3 bases. CDR3 size: 14 residues. Per germline, CDR1 DFQATT and CDR2 SNEGSKA (reference sequence).

This clonotype was observed a handful of times. The V and J genes are TRBV15 and TRBJ2-1; 8 bases match TRBD2. The germline V gene has CDR1 LNHNV and CDR2 YYDKDF (reference sequence). V was clipped by 2 bases and J by 7 bases; unmatched bases: 7. The CDR3 runs 15 residues. The CDR3 is CATSRLHGGGNEQFF. DNA of the CDR3: TGTGCCACCAGCAGACTACACGGGGGGGGGAATGAGCAGTTCTTC.

This clonotype was recorded many times. The genes are TRBV6-2 or TRBV6-3 and TRBJ2-6; D is undetermined. The CDR3 runs 16 residues. Trimming removed 4 bases at V and 2 bases at J, with 12 bases between. Germline CDR1 MNHEY, CDR2 SVGEGT. CDR3 in DNA: TGTGCCAGCAGTTTCAACCCGTCGACTGGGGCCAACGTCCTGACTTTC. Protein sequence: CASSFNPSTGANVLTF.